These 26 T cell receptor beta chains were sequenced from one sample in a study of blood T cell repertoires in COVID-19. Produced via immunoSEQ multiplex PCR; TCRdb's table is partial and in-frame only. This sample yields around 100,000 clones, of which approximately 90% are seen a single time; 15% to 19% belongs to the top ten. The sequencing sample was made of peripheral blood. These receptor sequences come from a human donor in a cohort sampled during active COVID-19.

The rearrangement joins TRBV11-2 to TRBJ2-1, with D perhaps matching TRBD2 (6 bases). In germline, CDR1 is SGHAT, CDR2 FQNNGV. CDR3 length: 16 residues. Trimming stripped 5 bases from V and 8 bases from J, with 22 bases between. The CDR3 sequence: CASSEVGGPWGDEQFF. DNA for the CDR3: TGTGCCAGCAGCGAAGTAGGCGGGCCATGGGGGGATGAGCAGTTCTTC.

The J gene is TRBJ2-7, the V gene TRBV2, with D perhaps matching TRBD2 (6 bases). The germline V and J ends were trimmed by 8 bases and 3 bases, with 8 bases remaining between them. The germline gives CDR1 SNHLY, CDR2 FYNNEI. The CDR3 is made up of 11 amino acids. CDR3 sequence reads: CASAGGYEQYF. Here the CDR3 DNA reads TGTGCCAGCGCCGGGGGCTACGAGCAGTACTTC.

This clone came up once. The chain has TRBV7-9 and TRBJ1-3, with D unresolved. The V gene's germline CDR1 is SEHNR and CDR2 FQNEAQ (reference sequence). This CDR3 comprises 17 residues. Between the trimmed V and J ends, which lost 3 bases and 0 bases, there was a span of 15 bases. The CDR3 DNA is TGTGCCAGCAGCTTGCTTACTGAGGTTTTCTCTGGAAACACCATATATTTT. Translated, it gives CASSLLTEVFSGNTIYF. The full variable domain, with the rest looked up from reference TRBV7-9 and TRBJ1-3, is DTGVSQNPRHKITKRGQNVTFRCDPISEHNRLYWYRQTLGQGPEFLTYFQNEAQLEKSRLLSDRFSAERPKGSFSTLEIQRTEQGDSAMYLCASSLLTEVFSGNTIYFGEGSWLTVV.

The chain has TRBV6-5 and TRBJ1-1, with a tentative D call TRBD1 (5 bases). The CDR3 is made up of 13 amino acids. Trimming shortened V by 6 bases and J by 1 base, and 9 bases separated the two germline ends. CDR1 and CDR2 from the germline V gene are MNHEY and SVGAGI. The CDR3: CASRRGKNTEAFF. The DNA for the CDR3 is TGTGCCAGCAGGCGGGGGAAGAACACTGAAGCTTTCTTT.

The V gene is TRBV14, the J gene TRBJ2-1; 10 bases line up with TRBD2. CDR1 and CDR2 (germline): SGHDN, FVKESK. Losses at the gene ends were 3 bases for V and 8 bases for J; bases not matched to a gene: 7. CDR3 length equals 15 residues. The CDR3 coding sequence is TGTGCCAGCAGCCATTTCGGACTAGCGGTCTATGAGCAGTTCTTC. This codes for CASSHFGLAVYEQFF.

This clone turned up a few times. The J gene is TRBJ1-5, the V gene TRBV19, with D perhaps TRBD1 (5 bases). The CDR3 covers 15 residues. Germline V CDR1 and CDR2: LNHDA, SQIVND (reference sequence). Between the trimmed V and J ends, which lost 0 bases and 4 bases, there was a span of 10 bases. The CDR3 is CASSIDRAGNQPQHF. The DNA for the CDR3 is TGTGCCAGTAGTATAGATCGGGCAGGGAATCAGCCCCAGCATTTT.

This chain uses TRBV29-1 with TRBJ1-1; 11 bases align to TRBD1. Trimming took 6 bases from V and 9 from J; bases not matched to a gene: 3. Germline CDR1 and CDR2: SQVTM and ANQGSEA. This CDR3 has 11 amino acids. The CDR3 DNA reads TGCAGCGTCGGACAGGGGGCGCAAGCTTTCTTT. Protein: CSVGQGAQAFF.

The V and J genes are TRBV27 and TRBJ1-1; 8 nucleotides align to TRBD1. Trimming took 5 bases from V and 4 from J; bases not matched to a gene: 6. The CDR3 loop spans 14 amino acids. Germline V CDR1 and CDR2: MNHEY, SMNVEV (reference sequence). The CDR3 is CASSADRVSTEAFF. CDR3 nucleotide sequence: TGTGCCAGCAGTGCGGACAGGGTAAGCACTGAAGCTTTCTTT.

The chain uses TRBV2 and TRBJ2-1, with D tentatively TRBD1 (7 bases). Per the germline V gene, CDR1 is SNHLY and CDR2 is FYNNEI. The CDR3 runs 15 residues. With 3 bases removed from V and 4 bases from J, the gap between germline ends came to 13 bases. The CDR3 loop reads CASSDPRGDYNEQFF. CDR3 sequence (DNA): TGTGCCAGCAGTGATCCCAGGGGGGATTACAATGAGCAGTTCTTC.

The chain links TRBV10-3 to TRBJ1-5; D gene unclear. Germline loops: CDR1 ENHRY, CDR2 SYGVKD. V lost 3 bases, J lost 1 base, and 7 bases lay in between. The CDR3 runs to 14 residues. CDR3 residues: CAISEGRSNQPQHF. The CDR3 region has the DNA TGTGCCATCAGTGAAGGCAGGAGCAATCAGCCCCAGCATTTT.

J is TRBJ1-3 and V is TRBV13; weak D call: TRBD1 (5 bases). The length of the CDR3 is 15 residues. V was pared by 5 bases and J by 0 bases, with 11 bases between. Germline V lookup: CDR1 PRHDT, CDR2 FYEKMQ (reference sequence). In DNA, the CDR3 is TGTGCCAGCAGCCCCCCAGGGCACTCTGGAAACACCATATATTTT. Encoded protein: CASSPPGHSGNTIYF.

As to this clone: Other DNA sequences in the same sample also yield this CDR3. The chain joins TRBV15 to TRBJ2-1; 10 nucleotides agree with TRBD2. Looked up from germline, CDR1 is LNHNV and CDR2 is YYDKDF (reference sequence). The CDR3 is 15 amino acids. Trimming cost V 3 bases and J 8 bases; bases outside gene matches: 7. The CDR3 sequence is CATSSSSGRAHEQFF. The CDR3 bases are TGTGCCACCAGCAGTTCCAGCGGGAGGGCCCATGAGCAGTTCTTC.

The gene calls are TRBV6-6 and TRBJ2-1, with a tentative D call TRBD2 (7 bases). Trimming took off 4 bases at V and 5 bases at J, with 18 bases between the two ends. The CDR3 runs to 16 residues. CDR1 MNHNY and CDR2 SVGAGI come from the germline V gene (reference sequence). The CDR3 loop is CASSWGGRNANNEQFF. In DNA form, the CDR3 reads TGTGCCAGCAGTTGGGGGGGCAGAAACGCGAACAATGAGCAGTTCTTC.

The chain employs TRBV19 and TRBJ1-1; unclear D gene. This CDR3 spans 14 amino acids. Germline assignment: CDR1 LNHDA and CDR2 SQIVND (reference sequence). V was trimmed by 4 bases and J by 1 base, leaving 10 bases between them. CDR3 region: CASSTRSENTEAFF. The CDR3 DNA reads as TGTGCCAGTAGTACTAGGTCGGAGAACACTGAAGCTTTCTTT.

The gene calls are TRBV6-2 or TRBV6-3 and TRBJ2-3, with 13 bases that match TRBD2. There are 18 residues in the CDR3. The germline CDR1 and CDR2 sequences are MNHEY and SVGEGT. V lost 5 bases to trimming and J lost 0 bases; unmatched junction nucleotides: 8. CDR3 DNA: TGTGCCAGCAGTCCCGGACTAGCGGGAGCCCCTAGCACAGATACGCAGTATTTT. Translating it yields CASSPGLAGAPSTDTQYF.

The chain has TRBV5-5 and TRBJ1-1, with D possibly TRBD1 on 6 matching bases. Germline CDR1 SGHKS, CDR2 YYEKEE (reference sequence). CDR3 size: 14 residues. V lost 0 bases and J 5 bases, leaving 11 bases between the germline ends. The CDR3 is CASSLGQGQTEAFF. CDR3 DNA sequence: TGTGCCAGCAGCTTGGGGCAGGGGCAGACTGAAGCTTTCTTT. The variable domain in full, with the rest retrieved from reference TRBV5-5 and TRBJ1-1, is DAGVTQSPTHLIKTRGQQVTLRCSPISGHKSVSWYQQVLGQGPQFIFQYYEKEERGRGNFPDRFSARQFPNYSSELNVNALLLGDSALYLCASSLGQGQTEAFFGQGTRLTVV.

This clone has only one observation. V gene TRBV7-9 combines with J gene TRBJ1-5; D unclear. V was cut by 1 base and J by 3 bases, with 16 bases left in between. CDR3 size: 17 residues. Germline CDR1 is SEHNR and CDR2 is FQNEAQ (reference sequence). CDR3 protein: CASSLVDRDGYNQPQHF. CDR3 coding DNA: TGTGCCAGCAGCTTAGTAGACCGAGACGGGTACAATCAGCCCCAGCATTTT.

The chain links TRBV15 to TRBJ2-7; maybe TRBD2 (6 bases). The CDR3 extends over 18 amino acids. The germline V and J ends were trimmed by 0 bases and 2 bases, with 20 bases remaining between them. Germline CDR1 LNHNV, CDR2 YYDKDF (reference sequence). The CDR3 nucleotides read TGTGCCACCAGCAGAGAAAGAGTCGAGGGACTGGCCGCCTACGAGCAGTACTTC. Translating it yields CATSRERVEGLAAYEQYF.

This clone was seen only a few times. The chain employs TRBV30 and TRBJ2-3, with D hard to call. Per the germline V gene, CDR1 is GTSNPN and CDR2 is SVGIG (reference sequence). CDR3 length equals 11 residues. V was pared by 0 bases and J by 6 bases, with 4 bases between. CDR3 coding DNA: TGTGCCTGGAGTGTACTGGATACGCAGTATTTT. Its translation is CAWSVLDTQYF.

J is TRBJ1-5 and V is TRBV19, with D perhaps matching TRBD1 (6 bases). There are 14 residues in the CDR3. Germline V CDR1 and CDR2: LNHDA, SQIVND (reference sequence). Trimming cost V 6 bases and J 1 base, with 10 bases left between them. CDR3 nucleotide sequence: TGTGCCAGTAGATCCAGGGGAAGCAATCAGCCCCAGCATTTT. Its translation: CASRSRGSNQPQHF.

The chain carries TRBV12-5 and TRBJ2-3; D may be TRBD2 (6 bases). This CDR3 is built from 18 residues. The germline CDR1 and CDR2 sequences are LGHNT and FRNRAP. V was shortened by 1 base and J by 4 bases, with 21 bases between the two germline ends. CDR3 amino acids: CASGLATLSGQWSDTQYF. The DNA of the CDR3 is TGTGCTAGTGGTTTGGCGACCCTCAGCGGGCAATGGTCAGATACGCAGTATTTT.

This CDR3 reads CASSSSGRQGVYGYTF. CDR3 nucleotide sequence: TGCGCCAGCAGCTCCTCCGGAAGACAGGGTGTCTATGGCTACACCTTC. This chain joins TRBV5-1 and TRBJ1-2, with 7 bases that match TRBD1. With V trimmed by 3 bases and J by 4 bases, 12 bases remained unmatched. Germline CDR1 is SGHRS and CDR2 is YFSETQ. The CDR3 totals 16 residues.

The chain has TRBV15 and TRBJ1-4; tentative D call: TRBD1 (5 bases). This CDR3 comprises 15 residues. Trimming stripped 0 bases from V and 6 bases from J, with 11 bases between. Germline CDR1 reads LNHNV; CDR2 reads YYDKDF (reference sequence). CDR3 nucleotides: TGTGCCACCAGCAGAGATAAGGGGTCGGATGAAAAACTGTTTTTT. Its protein is CATSRDKGSDEKLFF.

The chain combines TRBV20-1 with TRBJ2-1, with TRBD2 identical over 8 bases. The germline CDR1 and CDR2 sequences are DFQATT and SNEGSKA (reference sequence). The CDR3 consists of 11 residues. V trimming: 0 bases; J trimming: 13 bases; junction bases outside the gene matches: 2. This chain's CDR3 is CSARDGTSQFF. CDR3 DNA sequence: TGCAGTGCTAGAGACGGGACTAGTCAGTTCTTC.

The rearrangement joins TRBV6-5 to TRBJ2-3, with D uncertain. The CDR3 has 15 residues. Germline lookup yields CDR1 MNHEY and CDR2 SVGAGI. V dropped 7 bases and J dropped 2 bases, with 16 bases sitting between them. The CDR3 protein is CASTLGPLTTDTQYF. The CDR3 coding sequence is TGTGCCAGCACCCTTGGGCCTCTAACCACAGATACGCAGTATTTT.

This clone was found once. The chain carries TRBV3-1 (or the pseudogene TRBV3-2) and TRBJ1-2, with TRBD1 matching over 9 bases. J gave up 8 bases and V 4 bases, and 11 bases lay outside the gene matches. CDR1 is LGHDT, CDR2 YNNKEL, per germline (reference sequence). The CDR3 has 15 amino acids. The DNA of the CDR3 is TGTGCCAGCAGCCCCTGGGGACAGGGAGGCTGGGGCTACACCTTC. Its protein product is CASSPWGQGGWGYTF.